The 18 T cell receptor beta chains presented below share a single source sample, sequenced in a study of human T cells and chemical hapten exposure (dated by TCRdb to the early 2020s). Receptor libraries were prepared by RACE. Sequencing instrument: NextSeq 500. In TCRdb, the public reads were trimmed at Q25 with fastp and aligned with MiXCR, with productive beta chains retained. Identical CDR3 protein sequences are pooled into one entry, listed with their most common genes and DNA. This sample is represented by some 91,000 distinct CDR3 sequences; 25% to 35% of them were singletons. Of the sample, 9% to 12% falls within the top ten clones. This specimen's time point label, per the study, means: patch test 3, about 24 weeks after DPC sensitization. The treatment or condition label corresponds to: therapeutic diphenylcyclopropenone sensitization with weekly scalp DPC. Source: whole blood, taken in connection with sensitization to the hapten diphenylcyclopropenone (DPC). All receptors derive from a man between 40 and 49 years old with alopecia areata. Some clones in this sample may be carry-over from other donors' samples.

This chain uses TRBV4-3 with TRBJ2-2, with D possibly matching TRBD1 (5 bases). CDR1 and CDR2 from the germline V gene are LGHNA and YSLEER. V dropped 0 bases and J dropped 6 bases, with 14 bases sitting between them. The length of the CDR3 is 16 residues. CDR3 loop: CASSQDRVGAPGELFF. The CDR3 region has the DNA TGCGCCAGCAGCCAAGACCGCGTTGGGGCACCCGGGGAGCTGTTTTTT.

A few counts support this clonotype. The chain uses TRBV5-1 and TRBJ2-3; no reliable D call. Germline CDR1 SGHRS, CDR2 YFSETQ. V dropped 2 bases and J dropped 0 bases, with 7 bases sitting between them. The CDR3 loop spans 14 amino acids. CDR3 in amino acids: CASSFGRSTDTQYF. The CDR3 nucleotides are TGCGCCAGCAGCTTCGGCCGTAGCACAGATACGCAGTATTTT.

J is TRBJ1-1 and V is TRBV6-1; D gene uncertain. CDR1 is MNHNS and CDR2 is SASEGT in the germline V gene. V lost 2 bases and J 3 bases, leaving 10 bases between the germline ends. This CDR3 is 14 amino acids long. The CDR3 DNA reads TGTGCCAGCAGTGAAATGAACGGGGACACTGAAGCTTTCTTT. Amino acid sequence: CASSEMNGDTEAFF.

The sample holds a few counts of this clonotype. The genes are TRBV11-1 and TRBJ2-1; 14 bases fit TRBD2. CDR3 length: 18 amino acids. The trim removed 5 bases at V and 5 bases at J, leaving 11 bases unmatched. Germline CDR1 is SGHAT and CDR2 is FQDESV (reference sequence). The CDR3 DNA reads as TGTGCCAGCAGCCCCCGGCCCGAGACTAGCGGGAGGGACAATGAGCAGTTCTTC. As protein: CASSPRPETSGRDNEQFF.

The chain carries TRBV4-3 and TRBJ2-7; tentatively, D is TRBD2 (5 bases). The V end lost 1 base, the J end lost 5 bases, and 9 bases lay between the germline ends. This CDR3 region has 13 residues. Germline V CDR1 and CDR2: LGHNA, YSLEER. The CDR3 DNA is TGCGCCAGCAGCCAAGCTGGAGGAGACGAGCAGTACTTC. Its protein product is CASSQAGGDEQYF.

This clonotype was counted a few times. The chain carries TRBV5-1 and TRBJ2-1; D may be TRBD2 (6 bases). V lost 4 bases to trimming and J lost 0 bases, with 11 bases between them. Germline assignment: CDR1 SGHRS and CDR2 YFSETQ. The length of the CDR3 is 15 residues. CDR3 loop: CASSRDGGSYNEQFF. The CDR3 nucleotides are TGCGCCAGCAGCAGAGACGGGGGCTCCTACAATGAGCAGTTCTTC.

This clonotype came up a few times. The chain recombines TRBV29-1 with TRBJ2-5; D gene unclear. Trimming pared 3 bases from V and 1 base from J, leaving 6 bases between. CDR1 is SQVTM and CDR2 is ANQGSEA in the germline V gene. This CDR3 spans 12 amino acids. CDR3 region: CSVDRSQETQYF. DNA for the CDR3: TGCAGCGTTGACAGGTCCCAAGAGACCCAGTACTTC.

This clonotype was counted many times. V is TRBV9 and J is TRBJ2-3, with D unclear. V was trimmed by 0 bases and J by 0 bases, leaving 11 bases between them. CDR1 and CDR2 (germline): SGDLS, YYNGEE. CDR3 length: 16 amino acids. The DNA for the CDR3 is TGTGCCAGCAGCGTAGCTGGGCAGTCTAGCACAGATACGCAGTATTTT. It is translated as CASSVAGQSSTDTQYF.

This clonotype was detected a few times. The rearrangement uses TRBV12-3 or TRBV12-4 and TRBJ1-1, with 7 bases lining up with TRBD1. Trimming removed 3 bases from V and 1 base from J; junction bases left unmatched: 5. The CDR3 is 15 residues long. The CDR3 region is CASSFRTGQNTEAFF. The CDR3 region has the DNA TGTGCCAGCAGTTTTAGGACAGGCCAGAACACTGAAGCTTTCTTT.

In its sample, this clonotype was seen a few times. J is TRBJ2-6 and V is TRBV28; the D gene could be TRBD1 or TRBD2 (6 bases each). Germline lookup yields CDR1 MDHEN and CDR2 SYDVKM. This CDR3 is 16 amino acids long. Trimming stripped 4 bases from V and 2 bases from J, with 12 bases between. The CDR3 reads CASSSIRGAGANVLTF. In nucleotides, the CDR3 is TGTGCCAGCAGTTCCATTAGGGGGGCTGGGGCCAACGTCCTGACTTTC.

The genes are TRBV24-1 and TRBJ2-3, with D perhaps TRBD1 (5 bases). Germline V CDR1 and CDR2: KGHDR, SFDVKD. This CDR3 region has 14 residues. Trimming shortened V by 3 bases and J by 2 bases, and 8 bases separated the two germline ends. In DNA form, the CDR3 reads TGTGCCACCAGTGATGCAGGGTCCACAGATACGCAGTATTTT. This translates into CATSDAGSTDTQYF.

The sample holds a few counts of this clonotype. V usage is TRBV10-3 and J usage is TRBJ2-7, with D perhaps matching TRBD2 (7 bases). Germline V gene sequence: CDR1 ENHRY, CDR2 SYGVKD. The length of the CDR3 is 16 residues. V was trimmed by 6 bases and J by 0 bases, leaving 18 bases between them. The CDR3, as DNA: TGTGCCATCAGATCCTCCGACGGGGGGCACTCCTACGAGCAGTACTTC. This codes for CAIRSSDGGHSYEQYF.

The V call is TRBV6-5, the J call TRBJ1-5; D remains unclear. Germline loops: CDR1 MNHEY, CDR2 SVGAGI. This CDR3 is 13 amino acids long. Trimming took 6 bases from V and 3 from J, leaving 9 bases between them. This CDR3 is CASSLSHNQPQHF. CDR3 nucleotides: TGTGCCAGCAGCTTGAGTCACAATCAGCCCCAGCATTTT.

The gene calls are TRBV25-1 and TRBJ2-7; TRBD2 matches at 7 bases. The CDR3 runs to 16 residues. The ends lost 3 bases at V and 0 bases at J; junction bases unmatched: 8. Germline V gene data show CDR1 as MGHDK and CDR2 as SYGVNS. This CDR3 reads CASSDRASGRSYEQYF. The CDR3 nucleotides read TGTGCCAGCAGTGATAGGGCTAGCGGACGCTCCTACGAGCAGTACTTC.

This clonotype showed up just a few times. CDR3: CATRGPRSNNEQFF. CDR3 sequence (DNA): TGTGCCACCAGAGGACCGCGGTCCAACAATGAGCAGTTCTTC. V gene TRBV24-1 combines with J gene TRBJ2-1, with D uncertain. This CDR3 is 14 amino acids long. V was shortened by 7 bases and J by 5 bases, with 14 bases between the two germline ends. CDR1 is KGHDR and CDR2 is SFDVKD in the germline V gene.

This chain joins TRBV28 and TRBJ2-1, with D possibly being TRBD2 (5 bases). Germline lookup yields CDR1 MDHEN and CDR2 SYDVKM. V was shortened by 5 bases and J by 10 bases, with 15 bases between the two germline ends. The length of the CDR3 is 13 residues. As DNA, the CDR3 is TGTGCCAGCAGTACGGGGTTGGCCCGGGAGCAGTTCTTC. It yields the protein CASSTGLAREQFF.

The chain employs TRBV5-5 and TRBJ1-2, with D hard to call. Germline assignment: CDR1 SGHKS and CDR2 YYEKEE (reference sequence). V dropped 0 bases and J dropped 6 bases, with 9 bases sitting between them. The CDR3 has 13 amino acids. DNA for the CDR3: TGTGCCAGCAGCTTGGCTTTCCACGATGGCTACACCTTC. It specifies CASSLAFHDGYTF. The full variable domain, in which reference TRBV5-5 and TRBJ1-2 provide the parts outside the CDR3, is DAGVTQSPTHLIKTRGQQVTLRCSPISGHKSVSWYQQVLGQGPQFIFQYYEKEERGRGNFPDRFSARQFPNYSSELNVNALLLGDSALYLCASSLAFHDGYTFGSGTRLTVV.

The gene calls are TRBV18 and TRBJ2-7; 10 nucleotides match TRBD1. CDR1 KGHSH and CDR2 LQKENI come from the germline V gene. CDR3 size: 16 residues. Trimming at V came to 3 bases and at J to 4 bases, leaving 9 bases not matched to a gene. The CDR3 loop reads CASSPLPGQGMYEQYF. In nucleotides, the CDR3 is TGTGCCAGCTCACCCTTGCCGGGACAGGGGATGTACGAGCAGTACTTC. The whole variable domain, remainder taken from reference TRBV18 and TRBJ2-7, is NAGVMQNPRHLVRRRGQEARLRCSPMKGHSHVYWYRQLPEEGLKFMVYLQKENIIDESGMPKERFSAEFPKEGPSILRIQQVVRGDSAAYFCASSPLPGQGMYEQYFGPGTRLTVT.